This T cell receptor (beta chain) was sequenced in a study of T cell responses to AZD1222 COVID-19 vaccine. Study conclusions and caveats: The donor cohort was predominantly white British with a female majority, and clonal diversity may have been underestimated. Reportedly, close to half of spike-specific TCRs are directed against unmutated variant regions.

For this clone: Antigen: not known.

Sequenced by immunoSEQ multiplex PCR; TCRdb stores in-frame clones only, minus some. The data show 89,000 or so clones, 65% to 90% seen once. From germline, CDR1 is MNHEY and CDR2 SVGEGT. Trimming took off 6 bases at V and 2 bases at J, with 16 bases between the two ends. The CDR3 has 15 residues. This TCR derives from an adult in good health. This chain links TRBV6-2 or TRBV6-3 with TRBJ2-5, with a weak D call TRBD2 (6 bases). Sequences were derived from peripheral blood, sampled on day 0 of AZD1222 vaccination. The CDR3 region has the DNA TGTGCCAGCAGCCCCCTTCTAGCGACACAAGAGACCCAGTACTTC. Translating gives CASSPLLATQETQYF.